The 25 T cell receptor beta chains reported below all come from one sample, sequenced in a study of human T cells and chemical hapten exposure. Time point in this sample: patch test 3, about 24 weeks after DPC sensitization. As for treatment: therapeutic diphenylcyclopropenone sensitization with weekly scalp DPC. TCRdb re-derived calls from the RACE reads in MiXCR, one entry per CDR3 protein. The data contain 60,000 to 65,000 distinct CDR3 sequences, 11% of them seen just once; the ten biggest clones take up approximately 2.2%. Material: whole blood, obtained in connection with sensitization to the hapten diphenylcyclopropenone (DPC). The receptors shown here come from a woman in her thirties with alopecia areata. Some clones in this sample may be carry-over from other donors' samples.

V and J are TRBV6-1 and TRBJ1-1, with D uncertain. Looked up from germline, CDR1 is MNHNS and CDR2 is SASEGT. CDR3 length: 14 residues. Trimming shortened V by 2 bases and J by 0 bases, and 7 bases separated the two germline ends. The CDR3 DNA reads TGTGCCAGCAGTGAACACATCCTGAACACTGAAGCTTTCTTT. It encodes CASSEHILNTEAFF.

The V and J genes are TRBV4-1 and TRBJ1-1, with D possibly being TRBD1 (6 bases). CDR1 and CDR2 from the germline V gene are MGHRA and YSYEKL. The CDR3 runs 15 residues. V was trimmed by 7 bases and J by 5 bases, leaving 20 bases between them. CDR3 amino acids: CASIQIAGGRTEAFF. The CDR3 nucleotides read TGCGCCAGCATACAGATAGCCGGGGGGCGGACTGAAGCTTTCTTT.

There are many counts of this clonotype. The chain employs TRBV6-5 and TRBJ1-5; 7 nucleotides align to TRBD1. From germline, CDR1 is MNHEY and CDR2 SVGAGI. Germline trimming cut 5 bases from V and 2 bases from J; bases unmatched to any gene: 9. This CDR3 region has 16 residues. CDR3 bases: TGTGCCAGCAGTCGACAGGGCCCGAGGGGCAATCAGCCCCAGCATTTT. This codes for CASSRQGPRGNQPQHF.

This rearrangement joins TRBV20-1 to TRBJ1-5; 7 bases map to TRBD1. From germline, CDR1 is DFQATT and CDR2 SNEGSKA (reference sequence). This CDR3 has 14 amino acids. With V trimmed by 5 bases and J by 4 bases, 8 bases remained unmatched. The CDR3 DNA follows: TGCAGTGCTTCTCCGACAGGGTGGAATCAGCCCCAGCATTTT. This sequence encodes CSASPTGWNQPQHF.

This clonotype was picked up many times. The rearrangement uses TRBV10-3 and TRBJ2-7; D gene ambiguous. V gave up 6 bases and J gave up 3 bases, with 15 bases separating them. The CDR3 loop spans 14 amino acids. Germline CDR1 and CDR2: ENHRY and SYGVKD. CDR3 nucleotides: TGTGCCATCAGCGCGGACGAGTCCTACTACGAGCAGTACTTC. This encodes CAISADESYYEQYF.

This clonotype was recorded many times. The chain uses TRBV5-1 and TRBJ1-5; the D is unclear. This CDR3 is 13 amino acids long. Per the germline V gene, CDR1 is SGHRS and CDR2 is YFSETQ. V was trimmed by 3 bases and J by 4 bases, leaving 8 bases between them. CDR3 bases: TGCGCCAGCAGCTCGGGCCAGAATCAGCCCCAGCATTTT. Translated: CASSSGQNQPQHF.

This clonotype came up a few times. Written as DNA, the CDR3 is TGTGCCAGCAGTCCCCGGGACGGAGGGATTTTTGAGCAGTTCTTC. As protein: CASSPRDGGIFEQFF. The chain uses TRBV6-1 and TRBJ2-1; perhaps TRBD2 as D (6 bases). The CDR3 totals 15 residues. Germline-derived CDR1 and CDR2 are MNHNS and SASEGT. The ends were cut back, 5 bases at V and 9 bases at J, with 20 bases in the middle.

This clonotype was counted between two and nine times. The rearrangement joins TRBV4-1 to TRBJ2-7, with 11 bases lining up with TRBD2. Germline CDR1 and CDR2: MGHRA and YSYEKL. Unmatched junction bases numbered 1, after V lost 2 bases and J lost 1 base. This CDR3 spans 15 amino acids. The CDR3 DNA reads TGCGCCAGCAGCCAACTAGCGGGAGGTTCCTACGAGCAGTACTTC. It is translated as CASSQLAGGSYEQYF.

This clonotype was counted many times. The chain joins TRBV20-1 to TRBJ1-1; TRBD1 aligns across 7 bases. V trimming: 3 bases; J trimming: 1 base; junction bases outside the gene matches: 5. The CDR3 contains 14 residues. CDR1 is DFQATT and CDR2 is SNEGSKA in the germline V gene (reference sequence). Here the CDR3 DNA reads TGCAGTGCTAGGGGCGGGACAGCGAACACTGAAGCTTTCTTT. Its protein is CSARGGTANTEAFF.

The chain uses TRBV7-9 and TRBJ2-2; D is uncertain. CDR1 SEHNR and CDR2 FQNEAQ come from the germline V gene (reference sequence). The CDR3 loop spans 12 amino acids. V was shortened by 4 bases and J by 3 bases, with 3 bases between the two germline ends. CDR3 nucleotides: TGTGCCAGCAGCTGGGACACCGGGGAGCTGTTTTTT. Encoded protein: CASSWDTGELFF.

This clonotype was picked up many times. This chain joins TRBV20-1 and TRBJ1-1, with D perhaps TRBD1 (5 bases). The V gene lost 6 bases and the J gene lost 4 bases, with 15 bases spanning the gap. The CDR3 consists of 13 residues. Germline V CDR1 and CDR2: DFQATT, SNEGSKA (reference sequence). This chain's CDR3 is CSAFGAGRTEAFF. The CDR3 DNA follows: TGCAGTGCCTTCGGGGCAGGGCGCACTGAAGCTTTCTTT.

This clonotype was counted ten times or more. V and J are TRBV20-1 and TRBJ1-6; the D gene is possibly TRBD1 (6 bases). The germline V gene encodes CDR1 DFQATT and CDR2 SNEGSKA (reference sequence). The germline V and J ends were trimmed by 1 base and 7 bases, with 14 bases remaining between them. The CDR3 is 15 residues long. CDR3 amino acids: CSARVSGAANSPLHF. CDR3 sequence (DNA): TGCAGTGCTAGAGTTTCAGGGGCGGCGAATTCACCCCTCCACTTT.

This clonotype was recorded many times. For the CDR3, the DNA is TGTGCCAGCATCGCTTCTGGACAGGGAGCTGGCTACACCTTC. Encoded protein: CASIASGQGAGYTF. This chain connects TRBV3-1 to TRBJ1-2; 8 bases line up with TRBD1. CDR1 is LGHDT, CDR2 YNNKEL, per germline (reference sequence). This CDR3 is built from 14 residues. Unmatched junction bases numbered 11, after V lost 7 bases and J lost 7 bases.

This chain joins TRBV12-3 or TRBV12-4 and TRBJ2-4, with a tentative D call TRBD2 (6 bases). The CDR3 runs 12 residues. V was shortened by 3 bases and J by 9 bases, with 9 bases between the two germline ends. This CDR3 reads CASSFEGGIQYF. In DNA form, the CDR3 reads TGTGCCAGCAGTTTTGAGGGAGGCATTCAGTACTTC.

This clonotype was picked up a small number of times. The chain joins TRBV5-1 to TRBJ1-3; D perhaps matches TRBD1 (6 bases). The V gene's germline CDR1 is SGHRS and CDR2 YFSETQ. V was clipped by 4 bases and J by 0 bases, with 20 bases between them. The CDR3 is 18 amino acids. CDR3 region: CASSPPDSGEPSGNTIYF. CDR3 nucleotides: TGCGCCAGCAGCCCTCCGGACAGCGGGGAGCCCTCTGGAAACACCATATATTTT.

This clonotype was seen ten or more times. The V call is TRBV2, the J call TRBJ2-2; D is unclear. The ends were cut back, 7 bases at V and 2 bases at J, with 11 bases in the middle. Germline CDR1 and CDR2: SNHLY and FYNNEI. The CDR3 contains 14 residues. DNA of the CDR3: TGTGCCAGCAAGGATCCCTCAAACACCGGGGAGCTGTTTTTT. As protein: CASKDPSNTGELFF. Filled out from reference TRBV2 and TRBJ2-2, the complete variable domain reads EPEVTQTPSHQVTQMGQEVILRCVPISNHLYFYWYRQILGQKVEFLVSFYNNEISEKSEIFDDQFSVERPDGSNFTLKIRSTKLEDSAMYFCASKDPSNTGELFFGEGSRLTVL.

As concerns this clonotype: Relative to the germline gene, one junction end is altered; a read error may explain this. V gene TRBV28 combines with J gene TRBJ2-6; no clear D. CDR3 length: 13 amino acids. The germline CDR1 and CDR2 sequences are MDHEN and SYDVKM. The CDR3 here is CTSTLPGANVLTF. The CDR3 nucleotides read TGTACCAGCACCCTTCCAGGGGCCAACGTCCTGACTTTC.

This clonotype came up a few times. V is TRBV11-3 and J is TRBJ2-1; maybe TRBD1 (6 bases). CDR1 SGHNT and CDR2 YENEEA come from the germline V gene. CDR3 length equals 15 residues. Trimming left V 2 bases short and J 7 bases short, with 15 bases between. CDR3 coding DNA: TGTGCCAGCAGCTTAAGTACTGACAGGACGAATGAGCAGTTCTTC. It encodes CASSLSTDRTNEQFF.

V usage is TRBV7-2 and J usage is TRBJ1-6; D is unclear. This CDR3 is built from 12 residues. Germline V CDR1 and CDR2: SGHTA, FQGNSA. V lost 2 bases, J lost 9 bases, and 5 bases lay in between. CDR3 amino acids: CASSLRGSPLHF. CDR3 DNA sequence: TGTGCCAGCAGCTTACGTGGTTCACCCCTCCACTTT.

This clonotype was observed many times. The genes are TRBV10-2 and TRBJ2-3; D possibly corresponds to TRBD2 (5 bases). V lost 11 bases and J 10 bases, leaving 22 bases between the germline ends. The germline V gene has CDR1 WSHSY and CDR2 SAAADI. The CDR3 sequence is 13 residues long. In nucleotides, the CDR3 is TGCGCCGCGACGAGGGATGCCCCCCTGGCGCAGTATTTT. This translates into CAATRDAPLAQYF.

The CDR3: CASSLTGGVHTGELFF. CDR3 DNA sequence: TGTGCCAGCAGCTTAACAGGGGGCGTACACACCGGGGAGCTGTTTTTT. The chain links TRBV7-9 to TRBJ2-2; 9 bases are a match to TRBD1. CDR1 and CDR2 (germline): SEHNR, FQNEAQ (reference sequence). The CDR3 consists of 16 residues. Trimming at V came to 2 bases and at J to 3 bases, leaving 4 bases not matched to a gene.

The rearrangement uses TRBV21-1 and TRBJ2-1; the table's D gene call, TRBD2, was not cross checked with the DNA. TRBV21-1 is tagged as a pseudogene. The CDR3 is 14 residues long. The CDR3 sequence is CARITSGSMDEQFF. DNA of the CDR3: TGTGCCAGGATCACTAGCGGGAGCATGGATGAGCAGTTCTTC.

This clonotype has ten or more counts. The rearrangement links TRBV29-1 to TRBJ2-7; possible D gene TRBD2, 6 bases. Germline V gene lookup returns CDR1 SQVTM and CDR2 ANQGSEA. CDR3 length equals 13 residues. The germline V and J ends were trimmed by 5 bases and 1 base, with 12 bases remaining between them. The CDR3 loop reads CSVLPGRSYEQYF. The CDR3, as DNA: TGCAGCGTTCTACCGGGGAGGTCCTACGAGCAGTACTTC.

This clonotype was recorded many times. CDR3 protein: CASSTPGHTGELFF. The CDR3 nucleotides read TGTGCCAGCAGCACGCCGGGACACACCGGGGAGCTGTTTTTT. V usage is TRBV7-6 and J usage is TRBJ2-2; either TRBD1 or TRBD2 may supply D (5 bases each). The germline gives CDR1 SGHVS, CDR2 FNYEAQ. This CDR3 comprises 14 residues. Trimming cost V 5 bases and J 3 bases, with 10 bases left between them.

The chain is built from TRBV6-5 and TRBJ1-1; a possible D gene is TRBD1 (6 bases). Germline V gives CDR1 MNHEY, CDR2 SVGAGI. CDR3 length: 14 amino acids. Trimming took 2 bases from V and 4 from J, leaving 11 bases between them. The DNA for the CDR3 is TGTGCCAGCAGTTACGGGGGCTTGGTCACTGAAGCTTTCTTT. Encoded protein: CASSYGGLVTEAFF.